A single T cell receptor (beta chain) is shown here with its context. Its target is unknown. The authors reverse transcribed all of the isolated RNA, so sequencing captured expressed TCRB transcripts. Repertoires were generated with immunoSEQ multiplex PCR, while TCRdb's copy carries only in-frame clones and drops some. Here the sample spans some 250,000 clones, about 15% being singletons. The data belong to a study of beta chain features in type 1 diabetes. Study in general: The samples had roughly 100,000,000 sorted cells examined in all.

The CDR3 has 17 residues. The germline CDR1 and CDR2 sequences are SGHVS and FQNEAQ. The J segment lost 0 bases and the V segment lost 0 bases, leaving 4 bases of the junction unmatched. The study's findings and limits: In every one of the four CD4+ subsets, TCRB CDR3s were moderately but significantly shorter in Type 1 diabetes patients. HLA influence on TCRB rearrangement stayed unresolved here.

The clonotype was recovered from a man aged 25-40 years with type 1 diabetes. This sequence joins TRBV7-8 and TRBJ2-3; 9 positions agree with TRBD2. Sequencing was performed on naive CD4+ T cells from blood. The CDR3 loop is CASSLASSGASTDTQYF. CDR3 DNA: TGTGCCAGCAGCTTAGCGTCTAGCGGGGCTAGCACAGATACGCAGTATTTT. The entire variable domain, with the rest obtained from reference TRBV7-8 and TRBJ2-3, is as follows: GAGVSQSPRYKVAKRGQDVALRCDPISGHVSLFWYQQALGQGPEFLTYFQNEAQLDKSGLPSDRFFAERPEGSVSTLKIQRTQQEDSAVYLCASSLASSGASTDTQYFGPGTRLTVL.